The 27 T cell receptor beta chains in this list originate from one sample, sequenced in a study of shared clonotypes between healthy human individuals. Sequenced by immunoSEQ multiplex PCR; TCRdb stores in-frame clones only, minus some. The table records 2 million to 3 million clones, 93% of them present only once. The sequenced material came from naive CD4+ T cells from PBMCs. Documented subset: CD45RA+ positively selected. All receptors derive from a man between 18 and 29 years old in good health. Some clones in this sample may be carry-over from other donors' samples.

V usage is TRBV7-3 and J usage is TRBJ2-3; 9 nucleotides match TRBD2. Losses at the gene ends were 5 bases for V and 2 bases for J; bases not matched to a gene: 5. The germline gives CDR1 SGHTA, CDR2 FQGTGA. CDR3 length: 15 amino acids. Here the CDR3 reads CASSPGLAFTDTQYF. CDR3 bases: TGTGCCAGCAGCCCGGGACTAGCTTTCACAGATACGCAGTATTTT. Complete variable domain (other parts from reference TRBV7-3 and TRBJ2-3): GAGVSQTPSNKVTEKGKYVELRCDPISGHTALYWYRQSLGQGPEFLIYFQGTGAADDSGLPNDRFFAVRPEGSVSTLKIQRTERGDSAVYLCASSPGLAFTDTQYFGPGTRLTVL.

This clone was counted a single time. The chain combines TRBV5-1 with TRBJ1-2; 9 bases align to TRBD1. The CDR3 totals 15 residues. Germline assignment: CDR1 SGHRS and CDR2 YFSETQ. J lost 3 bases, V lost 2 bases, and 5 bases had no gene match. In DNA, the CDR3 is TGCGCCAGCAGCTTAGACAGGGGGTCGGACTATGGCTACACCTTC. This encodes CASSLDRGSDYGYTF. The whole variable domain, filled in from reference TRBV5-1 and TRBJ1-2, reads KAGVTQTPRYLIKTRGQQVTLSCSPISGHRSVSWYQQTPGQGLQFLFEYFSETQRNKGNFPGRFSGRQFSNSRSEMNVSTLELGDSALYLCASSLDRGSDYGYTFGSGTRLTVV.

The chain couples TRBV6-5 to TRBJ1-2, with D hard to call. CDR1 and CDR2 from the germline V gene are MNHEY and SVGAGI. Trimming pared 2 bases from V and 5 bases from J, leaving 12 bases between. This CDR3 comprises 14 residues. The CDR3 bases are TGTGCCAGCAGTTACCCGGGCGGGAGATATGGCTACACCTTC. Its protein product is CASSYPGGRYGYTF.

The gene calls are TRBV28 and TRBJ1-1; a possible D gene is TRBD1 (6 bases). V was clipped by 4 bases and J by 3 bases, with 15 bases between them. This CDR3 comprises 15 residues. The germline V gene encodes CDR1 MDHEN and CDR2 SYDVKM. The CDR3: CASSSGGEGDTEAFF. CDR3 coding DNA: TGTGCCAGCAGTTCCGGGGGCGAAGGGGACACTGAAGCTTTCTTT.

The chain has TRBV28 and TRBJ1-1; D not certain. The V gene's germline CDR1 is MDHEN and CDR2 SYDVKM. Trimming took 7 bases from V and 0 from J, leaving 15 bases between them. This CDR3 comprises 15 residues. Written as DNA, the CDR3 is TGTGCCAGCAACGCCTTTTACACGATGAACACTGAAGCTTTCTTT. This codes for CASNAFYTMNTEAFF. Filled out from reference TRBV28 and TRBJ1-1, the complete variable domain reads DVKVTQSSRYLVKRTGEKVFLECVQDMDHENMFWYRQDPGLGLRLIYFSYDVKMKEKGDIPEGYSVSREKKERFSLILESASTNQTSMYLCASNAFYTMNTEAFFGQGTRLTVV.

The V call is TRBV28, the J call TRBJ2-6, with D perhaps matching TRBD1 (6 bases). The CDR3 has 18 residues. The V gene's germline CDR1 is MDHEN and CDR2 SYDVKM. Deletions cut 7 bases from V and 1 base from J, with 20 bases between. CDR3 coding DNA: TGTGCCAGCACCTCACGGGCAGGGGTTAAATCTGGGGCCAACGTCCTGACTTTC. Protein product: CASTSRAGVKSGANVLTF.

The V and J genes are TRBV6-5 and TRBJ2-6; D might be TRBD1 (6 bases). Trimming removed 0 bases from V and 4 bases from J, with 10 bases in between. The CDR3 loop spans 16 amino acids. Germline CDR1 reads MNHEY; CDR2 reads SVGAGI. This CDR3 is CASSYSWGLGANVLTF. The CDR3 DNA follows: TGTGCCAGCAGTTACTCGTGGGGGCTCGGGGCCAACGTCCTGACTTTC.

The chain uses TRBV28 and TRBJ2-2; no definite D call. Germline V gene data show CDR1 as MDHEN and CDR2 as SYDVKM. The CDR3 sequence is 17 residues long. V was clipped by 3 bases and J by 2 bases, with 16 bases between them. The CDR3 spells CASSFPSQWANTGELFF. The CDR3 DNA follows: TGTGCCAGCAGTTTCCCCTCACAGTGGGCAAACACCGGGGAGCTGTTTTTT.

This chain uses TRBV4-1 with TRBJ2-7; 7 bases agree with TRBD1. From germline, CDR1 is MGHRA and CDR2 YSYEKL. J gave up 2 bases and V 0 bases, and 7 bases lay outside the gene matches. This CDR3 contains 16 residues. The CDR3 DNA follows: TGCGCCAGCAGCCAAGATTCCGGGCAGGGGGCCTACGAGCAGTACTTC. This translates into CASSQDSGQGAYEQYF.

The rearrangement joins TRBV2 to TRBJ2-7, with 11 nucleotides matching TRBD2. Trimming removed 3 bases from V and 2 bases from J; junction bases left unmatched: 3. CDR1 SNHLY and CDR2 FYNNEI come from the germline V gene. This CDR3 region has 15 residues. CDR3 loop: CASSERLAGTYEQYF. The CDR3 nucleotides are TGTGCCAGCAGTGAGAGACTAGCGGGAACCTACGAGCAGTACTTC. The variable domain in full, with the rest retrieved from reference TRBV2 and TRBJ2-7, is EPEVTQTPSHQVTQMGQEVILRCVPISNHLYFYWYRQILGQKVEFLVSFYNNEISEKSEIFDDQFSVERPDGSNFTLKIRSTKLEDSAMYFCASSERLAGTYEQYFGPGTRLTVT.

The CDR3 loop reads CASSEAGTGEQFF. The CDR3 coding sequence is TGTGCCAGCTCCGAAGCGGGCACGGGTGAGCAGTTCTTC. This sequence joins TRBV7-7 and TRBJ2-1; possibly TRBD2 for D (6 bases). Per germline, CDR1 SSHAT and CDR2 FNYEAQ (reference sequence). The CDR3 runs 13 residues. Between the trimmed V and J ends, which lost 8 bases and 9 bases, there was a span of 17 bases.

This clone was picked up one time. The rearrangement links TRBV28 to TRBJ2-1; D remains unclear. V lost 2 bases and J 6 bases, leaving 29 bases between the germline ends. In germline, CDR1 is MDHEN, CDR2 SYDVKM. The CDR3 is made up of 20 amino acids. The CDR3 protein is CASSLPSIQKDLQPSNEQFF. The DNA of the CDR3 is TGTGCCAGCAGTTTACCCTCAATACAAAAGGACCTTCAACCGAGCAATGAGCAGTTCTTC.

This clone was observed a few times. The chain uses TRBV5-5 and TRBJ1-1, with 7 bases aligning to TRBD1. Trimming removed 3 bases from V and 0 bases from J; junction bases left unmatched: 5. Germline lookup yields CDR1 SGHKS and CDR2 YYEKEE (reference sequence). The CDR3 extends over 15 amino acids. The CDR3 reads CASSYQTGMNTEAFF. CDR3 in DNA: TGTGCCAGCAGCTACCAGACAGGGATGAACACTGAAGCTTTCTTT. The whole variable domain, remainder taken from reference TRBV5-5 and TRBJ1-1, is DAGVTQSPTHLIKTRGQQVTLRCSPISGHKSVSWYQQVLGQGPQFIFQYYEKEERGRGNFPDRFSARQFPNYSSELNVNALLLGDSALYLCASSYQTGMNTEAFFGQGTRLTVV.

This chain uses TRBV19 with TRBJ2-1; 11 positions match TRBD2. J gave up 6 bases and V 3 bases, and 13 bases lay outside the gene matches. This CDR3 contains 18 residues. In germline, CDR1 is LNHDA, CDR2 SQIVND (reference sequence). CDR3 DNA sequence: TGTGCCAGTAGTATCTCAATCGTCCTAGCGGGAGGAAGCAATGAGCAGTTCTTC. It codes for CASSISIVLAGGSNEQFF.

The chain's CDR3 is CASSPEGGAGNTIYF. The CDR3 DNA reads TGTGCCAGCAGCCCAGAGGGGGGTGCTGGAAACACCATATATTTT. V and J are TRBV5-4 and TRBJ1-3; D perhaps matches TRBD1 (6 bases). This CDR3 has 15 residues. From germline, CDR1 is SGHNT and CDR2 YYREEE (reference sequence). Trimming cost V 4 bases and J 2 bases, with 13 bases left between them.

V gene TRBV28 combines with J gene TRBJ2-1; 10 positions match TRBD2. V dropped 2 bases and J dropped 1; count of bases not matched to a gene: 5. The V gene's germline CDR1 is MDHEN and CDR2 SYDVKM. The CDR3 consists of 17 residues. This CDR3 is CASSLASGRGSYNEQFF. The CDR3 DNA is TGTGCCAGCAGTTTAGCGAGCGGGAGGGGGTCCTACAATGAGCAGTTCTTC.

The DNA of the CDR3 is TGCGCCAGCAGCTCGCAAGTCTCTGGACAGGCCCTCAGTCGCTCTGGGGCCAACGTCCTGACTTTC. It specifies CASSSQVSGQALSRSGANVLTF. This sequence joins TRBV5-1 and TRBJ2-6; 7 bases line up with TRBD1. Trimming took 3 bases from V and 0 from J; bases not matched to a gene: 21. CDR3 length equals 22 residues. The V gene's germline CDR1 is SGHRS and CDR2 YFSETQ.

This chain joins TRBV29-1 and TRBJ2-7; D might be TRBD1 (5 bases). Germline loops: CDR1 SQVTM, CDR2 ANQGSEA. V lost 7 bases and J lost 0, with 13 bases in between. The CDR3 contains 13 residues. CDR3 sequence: CSARGRVSYEQYF. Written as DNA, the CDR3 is TGCAGCGCTAGGGGCAGGGTCTCCTACGAGCAGTACTTC.

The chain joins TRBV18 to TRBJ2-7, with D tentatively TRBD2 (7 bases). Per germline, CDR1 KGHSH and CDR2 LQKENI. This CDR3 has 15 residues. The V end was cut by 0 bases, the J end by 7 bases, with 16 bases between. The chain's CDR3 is CASSPPSGGELEQYF. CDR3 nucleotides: TGTGCCAGCTCACCACCGTCGGGGGGCGAATTGGAGCAGTACTTC.

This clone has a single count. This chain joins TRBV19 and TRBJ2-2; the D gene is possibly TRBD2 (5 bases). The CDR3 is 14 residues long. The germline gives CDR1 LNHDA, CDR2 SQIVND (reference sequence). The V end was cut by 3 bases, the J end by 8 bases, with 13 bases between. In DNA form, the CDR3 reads TGTGCCAGTAGTATTTCTGGGAGTAGGGGGGAGCTGTTTTTT. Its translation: CASSISGSRGELFF.

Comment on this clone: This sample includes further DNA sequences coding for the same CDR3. CDR3 nucleotide sequence: TGTGCCAGCAGTTTGCAGAGGAACACCGGGGAGCTGTTTTTT. Translated: CASSLQRNTGELFF. V is TRBV27 and J is TRBJ2-2, with D unclear. Per the germline V gene, CDR1 is MNHEY and CDR2 is SMNVEV (reference sequence). V was shortened by 3 bases and J by 1 base, with 6 bases between the two germline ends. The CDR3 extends over 14 amino acids.

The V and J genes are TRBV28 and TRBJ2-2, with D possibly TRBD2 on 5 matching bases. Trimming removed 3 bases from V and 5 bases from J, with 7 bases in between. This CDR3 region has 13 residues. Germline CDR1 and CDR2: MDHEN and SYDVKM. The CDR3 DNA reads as TGTGCCAGCAGTTTTCAGCGGACCGGGGAGCTGTTTTTT. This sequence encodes CASSFQRTGELFF.

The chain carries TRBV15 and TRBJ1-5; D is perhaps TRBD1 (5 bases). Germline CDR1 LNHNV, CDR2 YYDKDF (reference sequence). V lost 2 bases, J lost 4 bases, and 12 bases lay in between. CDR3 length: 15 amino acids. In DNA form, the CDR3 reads TGTGCCACCAGCAGACGTGGGACGGAGAATCAGCCCCAGCATTTT. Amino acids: CATSRRGTENQPQHF. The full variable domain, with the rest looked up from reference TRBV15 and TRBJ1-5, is DAMVIQNPRYQVTQFGKPVTLSCSQTLNHNVMYWYQQKSSQAPKLLFHYYDKDFNNEADTPDNFQSRRPNTSFCFLDIRSPGLGDTAMYLCATSRRGTENQPQHFGDGTRLSIL.

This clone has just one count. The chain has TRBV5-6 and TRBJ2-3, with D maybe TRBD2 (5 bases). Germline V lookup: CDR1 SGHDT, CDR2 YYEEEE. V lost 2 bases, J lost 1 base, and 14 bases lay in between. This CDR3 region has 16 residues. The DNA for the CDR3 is TGTGCCAGCAGCTTCTTAGGGAGTATAGGCACAGATACGCAGTATTTT. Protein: CASSFLGSIGTDTQYF.

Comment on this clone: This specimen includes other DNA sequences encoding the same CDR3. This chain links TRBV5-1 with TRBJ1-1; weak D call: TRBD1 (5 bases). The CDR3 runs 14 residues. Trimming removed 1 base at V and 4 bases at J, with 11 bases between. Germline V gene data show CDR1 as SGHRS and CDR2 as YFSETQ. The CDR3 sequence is CASSLQGEGTEAFF. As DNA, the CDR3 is TGCGCCAGCAGCTTGCAAGGGGAGGGCACTGAAGCTTTCTTT.

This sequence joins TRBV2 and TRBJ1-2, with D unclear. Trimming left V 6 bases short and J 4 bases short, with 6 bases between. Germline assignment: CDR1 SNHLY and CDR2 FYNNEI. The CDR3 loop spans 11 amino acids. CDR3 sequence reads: CASSAAYGYTF. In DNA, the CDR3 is TGTGCCAGCAGCGCAGCCTATGGCTACACCTTC.

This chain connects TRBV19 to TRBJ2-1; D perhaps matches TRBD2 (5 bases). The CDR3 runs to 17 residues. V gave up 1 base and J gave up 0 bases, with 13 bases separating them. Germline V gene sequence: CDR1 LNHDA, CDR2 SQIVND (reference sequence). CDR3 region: CASSIGPSFTSYNEQFF. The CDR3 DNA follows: TGTGCCAGTAGTATAGGTCCTAGCTTCACCTCCTACAATGAGCAGTTCTTC. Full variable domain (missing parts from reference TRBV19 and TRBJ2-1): DGGITQSPKYLFRKEGQNVTLSCEQNLNHDAMYWYRQDPGQGLRLIYYSQIVNDFQKGDIAEGYSVSREKKESFPLTVTSAQKNPTAFYLCASSIGPSFTSYNEQFFGPGTRLTVL.